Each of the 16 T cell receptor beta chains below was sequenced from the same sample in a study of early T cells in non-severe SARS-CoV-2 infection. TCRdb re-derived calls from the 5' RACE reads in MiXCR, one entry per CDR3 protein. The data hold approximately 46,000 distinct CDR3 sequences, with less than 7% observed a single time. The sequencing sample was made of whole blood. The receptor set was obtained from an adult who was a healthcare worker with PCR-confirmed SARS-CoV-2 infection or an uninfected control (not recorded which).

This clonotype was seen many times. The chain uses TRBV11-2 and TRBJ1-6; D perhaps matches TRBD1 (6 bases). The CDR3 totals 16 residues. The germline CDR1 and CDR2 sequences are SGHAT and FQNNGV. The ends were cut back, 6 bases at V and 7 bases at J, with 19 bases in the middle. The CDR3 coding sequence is TGTGCCAGCAGTTCGATTCAGGGGATTCGGAATTCACCCCTCCACTTT. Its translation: CASSSIQGIRNSPLHF.

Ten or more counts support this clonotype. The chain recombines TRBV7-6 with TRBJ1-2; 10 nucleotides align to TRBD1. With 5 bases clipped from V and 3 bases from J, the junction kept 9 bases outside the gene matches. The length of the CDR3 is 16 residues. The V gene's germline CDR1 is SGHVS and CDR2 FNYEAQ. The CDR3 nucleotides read TGTGCCAGCAGCGCAAGGGGACAGGGGATCGACTATGGCTACACCTTC. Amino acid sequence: CASSARGQGIDYGYTF.

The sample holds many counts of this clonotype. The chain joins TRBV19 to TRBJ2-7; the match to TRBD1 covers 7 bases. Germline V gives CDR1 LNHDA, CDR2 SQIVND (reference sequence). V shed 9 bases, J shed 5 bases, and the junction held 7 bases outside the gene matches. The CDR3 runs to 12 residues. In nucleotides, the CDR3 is TGTGCCAGACAGGGGCCGCCTGACGAGCAGTACTTC. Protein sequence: CARQGPPDEQYF.

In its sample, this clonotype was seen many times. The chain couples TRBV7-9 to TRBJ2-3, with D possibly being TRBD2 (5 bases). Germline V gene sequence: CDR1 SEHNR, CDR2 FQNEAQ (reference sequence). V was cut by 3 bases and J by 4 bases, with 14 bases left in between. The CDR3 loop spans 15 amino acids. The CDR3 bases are TGTGCCAGCAGCTTTACCCAGCGGCCCGCAGATACGCAGTATTTT. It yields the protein CASSFTQRPADTQYF.

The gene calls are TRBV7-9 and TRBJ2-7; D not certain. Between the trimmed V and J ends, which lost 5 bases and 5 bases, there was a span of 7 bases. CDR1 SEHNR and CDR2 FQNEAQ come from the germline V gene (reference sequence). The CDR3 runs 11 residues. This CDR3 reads CASSPRDEQYF. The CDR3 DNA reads TGTGCCAGCAGCCCTCGGGACGAGCAGTACTTC.

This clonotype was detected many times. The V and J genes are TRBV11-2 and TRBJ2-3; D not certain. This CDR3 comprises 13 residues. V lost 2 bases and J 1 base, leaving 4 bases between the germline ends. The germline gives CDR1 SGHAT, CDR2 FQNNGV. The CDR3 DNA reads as TGTGCCAGCAGCTTAACAGGCACAGATACGCAGTATTTT. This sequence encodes CASSLTGTDTQYF.

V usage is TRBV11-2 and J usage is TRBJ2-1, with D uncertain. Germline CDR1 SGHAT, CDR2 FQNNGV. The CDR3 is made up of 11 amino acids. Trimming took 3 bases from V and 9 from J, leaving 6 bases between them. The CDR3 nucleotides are TGTGCCAGCAGCTTGGAAAGTGAGCAGTTCTTC. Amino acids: CASSLESEQFF.

CDR3 bases: TGTGCCAGCAGCGTAGTGGGACGGAGCACAGATACGCAGTATTTT. This gives the protein CASSVVGRSTDTQYF. This chain connects TRBV9 to TRBJ2-3; D possibly uses TRBD1 or TRBD2 (5 bases each). The CDR3 runs 15 residues. V lost 0 bases and J lost 0, with 8 bases in between. Germline values: CDR1 SGDLS, CDR2 YYNGEE.

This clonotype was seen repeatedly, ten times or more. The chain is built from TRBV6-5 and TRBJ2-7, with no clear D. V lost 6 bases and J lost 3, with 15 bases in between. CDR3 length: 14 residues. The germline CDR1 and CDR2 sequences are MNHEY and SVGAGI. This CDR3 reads CASRLGRLNYEQYF. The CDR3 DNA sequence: TGTGCCAGCAGGTTAGGCCGACTGAACTACGAGCAGTACTTC.

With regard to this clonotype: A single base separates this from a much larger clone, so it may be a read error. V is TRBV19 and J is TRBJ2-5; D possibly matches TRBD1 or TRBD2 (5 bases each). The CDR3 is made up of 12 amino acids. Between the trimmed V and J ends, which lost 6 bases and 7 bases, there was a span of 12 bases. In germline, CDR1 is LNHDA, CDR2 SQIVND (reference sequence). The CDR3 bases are TGTGCCAGTAGAGCGTATGGGGGGACCCAGTACTTC. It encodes CASRAYGGTQYF. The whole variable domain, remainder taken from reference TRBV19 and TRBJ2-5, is DGGITQSPKYLFRKEGQNVTLSCEQNLNHDAMYWYRQDPGQGLRLIYYSQIVNDFQKGDIAEGYSVSREKKESFPLTVTSAQKNPTAFYLCASRAYGGTQYFGPGTRLLVL.

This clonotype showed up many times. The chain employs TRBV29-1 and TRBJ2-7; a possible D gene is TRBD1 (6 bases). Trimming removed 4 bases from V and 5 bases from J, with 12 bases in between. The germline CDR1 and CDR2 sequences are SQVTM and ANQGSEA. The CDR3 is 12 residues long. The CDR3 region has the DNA TGCAGCGTTGTAGCAGGGGTCGACGAGCAGTACTTC. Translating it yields CSVVAGVDEQYF.

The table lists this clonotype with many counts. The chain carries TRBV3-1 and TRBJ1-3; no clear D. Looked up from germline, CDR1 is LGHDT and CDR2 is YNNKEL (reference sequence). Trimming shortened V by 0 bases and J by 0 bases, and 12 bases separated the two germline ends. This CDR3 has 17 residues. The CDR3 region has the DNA TGTGCCAGCAGCCAAGATCCTCGAGCGACCTCTGGAAACACCATATATTTT. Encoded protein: CASSQDPRATSGNTIYF.

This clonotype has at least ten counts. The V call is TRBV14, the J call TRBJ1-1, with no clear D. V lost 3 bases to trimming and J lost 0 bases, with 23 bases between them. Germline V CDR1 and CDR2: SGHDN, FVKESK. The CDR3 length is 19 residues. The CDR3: CASSQAPVGKRSLNTEAFF. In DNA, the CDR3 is TGTGCCAGCAGCCAGGCCCCGGTGGGGAAACGGAGCTTGAACACTGAAGCTTTCTTT.

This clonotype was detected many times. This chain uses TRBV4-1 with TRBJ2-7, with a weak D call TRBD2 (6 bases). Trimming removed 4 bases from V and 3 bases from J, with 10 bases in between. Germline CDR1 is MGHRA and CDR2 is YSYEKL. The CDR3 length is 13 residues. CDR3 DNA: TGCGCCAGCAGCCCCGGGACTCGCTACGAGCAGTACTTC. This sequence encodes CASSPGTRYEQYF.

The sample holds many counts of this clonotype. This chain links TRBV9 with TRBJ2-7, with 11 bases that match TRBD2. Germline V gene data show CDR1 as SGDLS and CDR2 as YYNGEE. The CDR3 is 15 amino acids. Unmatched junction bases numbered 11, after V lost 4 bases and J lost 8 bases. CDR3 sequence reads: CASSPSTSGESQQYF. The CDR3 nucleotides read TGTGCCAGCAGCCCCTCGACTAGCGGGGAGTCCCAGCAGTACTTC.

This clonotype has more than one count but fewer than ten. In DNA, the CDR3 is TGCAGTGCTCGCCCCGGGACAGGGAATTCACCCCTCCACTTT. Encoded protein: CSARPGTGNSPLHF. The rearrangement joins TRBV20-1 to TRBJ1-6, with 9 nucleotides matching TRBD1. This CDR3 region has 14 residues. Germline CDR1 DFQATT, CDR2 SNEGSKA (reference sequence). J lost 7 bases, V lost 5 bases, and 6 bases had no gene match.